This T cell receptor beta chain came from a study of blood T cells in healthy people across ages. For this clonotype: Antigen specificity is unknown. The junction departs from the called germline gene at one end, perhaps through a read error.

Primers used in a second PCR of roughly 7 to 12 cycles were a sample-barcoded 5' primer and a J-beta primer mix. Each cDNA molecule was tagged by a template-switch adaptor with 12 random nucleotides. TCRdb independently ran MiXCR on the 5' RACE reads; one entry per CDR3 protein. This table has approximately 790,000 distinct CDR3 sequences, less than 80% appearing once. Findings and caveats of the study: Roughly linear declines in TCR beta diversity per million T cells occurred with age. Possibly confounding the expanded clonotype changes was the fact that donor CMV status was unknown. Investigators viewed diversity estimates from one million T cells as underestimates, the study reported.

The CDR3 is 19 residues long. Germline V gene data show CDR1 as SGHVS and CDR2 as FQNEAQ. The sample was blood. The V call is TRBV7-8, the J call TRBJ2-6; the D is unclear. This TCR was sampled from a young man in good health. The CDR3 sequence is CAGSSNLMTDSSGANVLTF. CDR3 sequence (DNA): TGTGCCGGCAGCTCTAACCTTATGACGGATTCCTCTGGGGCCAACGTCCTGACTTTC.